The 12 T cell receptor beta chains given below trace back to one sample, sequenced in a study of cytomegalovirus exposure and HLA in healthy donors. PCR amplification relied on 60 Vbeta primers (plus 13 Jbeta primers). The protocol was immunoSEQ multiplex PCR, while the TCRdb copy is restricted to in-frame clones and leaves out a portion. The sample lists about 130,000 clones, 74% occurring once. The sequenced sample consisted of PBMCs. The receptors were gathered from a man in his forties in good health and CMV-seropositive.

This clone was counted between two and nine times. The chain joins TRBV6-5 to TRBJ1-1; TRBD1 might be the D (5 bases). CDR1 is MNHEY and CDR2 is SVGAGI in the germline V gene. Trimming took 2 bases from V and 6 from J, leaving 13 bases between them. This CDR3 contains 14 residues. The DNA for the CDR3 is TGTGCCAGCAGTTACAGGGGTTCTTTCGCTGAAGCTTTCTTT. Amino acid sequence: CASSYRGSFAEAFF.

V is TRBV18 and J is TRBJ2-7; 8 bases line up with TRBD1. V trimming: 6 bases; J trimming: 1 base; junction bases outside the gene matches: 8. The CDR3 is 15 residues long. Germline CDR1 KGHSH, CDR2 LQKENI. Here the CDR3 DNA reads TGTGCCAGCTCGCTAGACAGGGGCGGTTCCTACGAGCAGTACTTC. It is translated as CASSLDRGGSYEQYF.

The J gene is TRBJ2-6, the V gene TRBV5-1, with 9 bases identical to TRBD1. The germline V gene has CDR1 SGHRS and CDR2 YFSETQ. The CDR3 consists of 16 residues. After removal of 2 bases from V and 4 bases from J, the junction contained 4 bases not matched to a gene. CDR3 DNA: TGCGCCAGCAGCTTACAGGGGGCGAGCGGGGCCAACGTCCTGACTTTC. It is translated as CASSLQGASGANVLTF.

This sequence joins TRBV30 and TRBJ1-1; D not certain. The CDR3 is made up of 12 amino acids. From germline, CDR1 is GTSNPN and CDR2 SVGIG (reference sequence). Trimming removed 7 bases from V and 4 bases from J, with 13 bases in between. The CDR3 coding sequence is TGTGCCTACTCCACCGGTCCCACTGAAGCTTTCTTT. This encodes CAYSTGPTEAFF.

This chain joins TRBV2 and TRBJ1-1; 7 positions agree with TRBD1. Unmatched junction bases numbered 3, after V lost 6 bases and J lost 2 bases. The germline V gene encodes CDR1 SNHLY and CDR2 FYNNEI. There are 13 residues in the CDR3. The CDR3 DNA follows: TGTGCCAGCAGGGGACAGTCCAACACTGAAGCTTTCTTT. Its translation: CASRGQSNTEAFF.

V is TRBV15 and J is TRBJ1-6; the D gene is possibly TRBD1 (5 bases). V lost 3 bases and J lost 2, with 11 bases in between. This CDR3 is 16 amino acids long. The germline gives CDR1 LNHNV, CDR2 YYDKDF (reference sequence). The CDR3 sequence is CATSSGEGPYNSPLHF. In DNA form, the CDR3 reads TGTGCCACCAGCAGTGGGGAGGGGCCCTATAATTCACCCCTCCACTTT.

The CDR3 nucleotides are TGTGCCAGCAGTAAAAGGACTAGCGAGTCCCCCAGCGAGCAGTTCTTC. This codes for CASSKRTSESPSEQFF. V usage is TRBV6-6 and J usage is TRBJ2-1, with 9 nucleotides matching TRBD2. The germline CDR1 and CDR2 sequences are MNHNY and SVGAGI (reference sequence). CDR3 length: 16 residues. Losses at the gene ends were 5 bases for V and 10 bases for J; bases not matched to a gene: 15.

V usage is TRBV28 and J usage is TRBJ2-7; 9 bases fit TRBD1. The junction had 7 bases not matched to a gene; V was cut back by 6 bases and J by 1 base. The CDR3 consists of 15 residues. Germline V lookup: CDR1 MDHEN, CDR2 SYDVKM. CDR3 protein: CASSRPGQGSYEQYF. CDR3 in DNA: TGTGCCAGCAGCCGACCCGGACAGGGGTCCTACGAGCAGTACTTC.

J is TRBJ2-3 and V is TRBV5-1, with TRBD2 matching 13 bases. The CDR3 is 15 residues long. V lost 4 bases and J lost 6; bases outside the gene matches: 5. Germline V gene lookup returns CDR1 SGHRS and CDR2 YFSETQ. The CDR3: CASSPGLAGMDTQYF. CDR3 nucleotides: TGCGCCAGCAGCCCGGGACTAGCGGGAATGGATACGCAGTATTTT.

This clone has a handful of counts. The chain combines TRBV5-8 with TRBJ2-1; 9 positions agree with TRBD2. The CDR3 length is 16 residues. Looked up from germline, CDR1 is SGHTS and CDR2 is YDEGEE. V dropped 5 bases and J dropped 0; count of bases not matched to a gene: 6. CDR3 sequence (DNA): TGTGCCAGCAGTCGACTAGCGGAGAGCTCCTACAATGAGCAGTTCTTC. It encodes CASSRLAESSYNEQFF.

The chain combines TRBV29-1 with TRBJ1-5; 7 bases match TRBD1. With V trimmed by 4 bases and J by 2 bases, 8 bases remained unmatched. The CDR3 loop spans 15 amino acids. Germline CDR1 is SQVTM and CDR2 is ANQGSEA. The CDR3 DNA sequence: TGCAGCGTTGGCACGCAGGGGGGTGGCAATCAGCCCCAGCATTTT. Translated: CSVGTQGGGNQPQHF. Together with reference TRBV29-1 and TRBJ1-5, the CDR3 gives the full variable domain: SAVISQKPSRDICQRGTSLTIQCQVDSQVTMMFWYRQQPGQSLTLIATANQGSEATYESGFVIDKFPISRPNLTFSTLTVSNMSPEDSSIYLCSVGTQGGGNQPQHFGDGTRLSIL.

The chain uses TRBV6-5 and TRBJ1-2, with D tentatively TRBD1 (6 bases). Looked up from germline, CDR1 is MNHEY and CDR2 is SVGAGI. V lost 0 bases, J lost 4 bases, and 12 bases lay in between. This CDR3 spans 15 amino acids. In DNA form, the CDR3 reads TGTGCCAGCAGTTACTCAACAGGGCGCAGCTATGGCTACACCTTC. Translation gives CASSYSTGRSYGYTF.